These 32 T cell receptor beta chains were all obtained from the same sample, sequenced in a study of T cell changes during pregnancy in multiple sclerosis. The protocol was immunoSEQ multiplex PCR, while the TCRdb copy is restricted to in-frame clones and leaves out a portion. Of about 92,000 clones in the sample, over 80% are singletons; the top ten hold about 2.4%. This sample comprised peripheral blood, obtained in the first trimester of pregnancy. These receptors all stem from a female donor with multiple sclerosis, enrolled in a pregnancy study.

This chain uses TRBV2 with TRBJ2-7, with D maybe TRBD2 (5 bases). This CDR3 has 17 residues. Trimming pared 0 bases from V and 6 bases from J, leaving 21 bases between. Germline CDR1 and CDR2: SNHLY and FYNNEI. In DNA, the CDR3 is TGTGCCAGCAGTGAAGCGCTTGGAGGAGGCTGGCTAATCGAGCAGTACTTC. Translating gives CASSEALGGGWLIEQYF.

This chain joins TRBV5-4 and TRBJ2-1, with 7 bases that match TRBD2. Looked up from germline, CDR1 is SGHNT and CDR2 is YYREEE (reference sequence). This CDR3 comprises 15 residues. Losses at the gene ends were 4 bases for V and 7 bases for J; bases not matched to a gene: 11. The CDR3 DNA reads TGTGCCAGCAGCCTTAAGGCGGGAGCACGTAATGAGCAGTTCTTC. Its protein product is CASSLKAGARNEQFF.

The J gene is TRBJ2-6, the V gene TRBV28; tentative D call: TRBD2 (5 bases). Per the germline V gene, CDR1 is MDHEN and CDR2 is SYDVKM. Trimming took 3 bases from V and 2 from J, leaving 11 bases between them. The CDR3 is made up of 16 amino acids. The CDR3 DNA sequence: TGTGCCAGCAGTTTCGGGGTGATAACTGGGGCCAACGTCCTGACTTTC. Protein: CASSFGVITGANVLTF.

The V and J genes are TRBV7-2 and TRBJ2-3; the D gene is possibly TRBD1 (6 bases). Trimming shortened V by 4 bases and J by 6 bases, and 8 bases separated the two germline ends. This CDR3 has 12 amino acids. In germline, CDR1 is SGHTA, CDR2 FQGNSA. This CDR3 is CASSSTGDTQYF. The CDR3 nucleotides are TGTGCCAGCAGCTCCACAGGGGATACGCAGTATTTT.

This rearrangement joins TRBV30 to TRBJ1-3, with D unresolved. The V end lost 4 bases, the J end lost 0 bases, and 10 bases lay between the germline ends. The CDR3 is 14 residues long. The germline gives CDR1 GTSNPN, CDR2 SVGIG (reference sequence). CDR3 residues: CAWTYGSSGNTIYF. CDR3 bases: TGTGCCTGGACCTACGGGAGCTCTGGAAACACCATATATTTT.

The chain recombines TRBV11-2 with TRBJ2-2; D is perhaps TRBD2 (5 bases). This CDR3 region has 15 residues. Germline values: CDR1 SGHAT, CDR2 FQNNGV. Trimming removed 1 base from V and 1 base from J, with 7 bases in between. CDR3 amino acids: CASSLGAGNTGELFF. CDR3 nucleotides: TGTGCCAGCAGCTTAGGGGCGGGGAACACCGGGGAGCTGTTTTTT.

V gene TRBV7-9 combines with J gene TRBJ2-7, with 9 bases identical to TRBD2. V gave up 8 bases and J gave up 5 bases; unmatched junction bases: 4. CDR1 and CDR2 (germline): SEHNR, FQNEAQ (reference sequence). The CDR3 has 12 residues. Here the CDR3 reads CASRTSVNEQYF. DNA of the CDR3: TGTGCCAGCCGGACTAGCGTAAACGAGCAGTACTTC.

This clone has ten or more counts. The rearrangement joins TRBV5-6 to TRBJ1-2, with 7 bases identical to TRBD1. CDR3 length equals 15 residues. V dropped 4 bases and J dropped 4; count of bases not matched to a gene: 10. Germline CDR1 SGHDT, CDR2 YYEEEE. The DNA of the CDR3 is TGTGCCAGCAGCCCACCCGGGACAGCCTCCTATGGCTACACCTTC. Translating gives CASSPPGTASYGYTF. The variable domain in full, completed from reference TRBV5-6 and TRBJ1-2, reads DAGVTQSPTHLIKTRGQQVTLRCSPKSGHDTVSWYQQALGQGPQFIFQYYEEEERQRGNFPDRFSGHQFPNYSSELNVNALLLGDSALYLCASSPPGTASYGYTFGSGTRLTVV.

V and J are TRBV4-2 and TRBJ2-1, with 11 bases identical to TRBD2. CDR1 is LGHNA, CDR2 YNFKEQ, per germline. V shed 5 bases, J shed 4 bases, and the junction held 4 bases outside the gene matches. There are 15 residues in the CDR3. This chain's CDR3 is CASSSRTSGYNEQFF. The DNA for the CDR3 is TGTGCCAGCAGCTCCCGGACTAGCGGGTACAATGAGCAGTTCTTC.

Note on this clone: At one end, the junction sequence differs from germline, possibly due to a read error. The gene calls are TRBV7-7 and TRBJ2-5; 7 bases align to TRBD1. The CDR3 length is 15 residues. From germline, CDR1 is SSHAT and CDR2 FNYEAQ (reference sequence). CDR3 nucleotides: TGTGCTAGCAGCTTGGAAGGGGGCTCCCATGGAACCCAGTACTTC. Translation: CASSLEGGSHGTQYF. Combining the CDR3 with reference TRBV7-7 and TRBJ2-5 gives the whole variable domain GAGVSQSPRYKVTKRGQDVTLRCDPISSHATLYWYQQALGQGPEFLTYFNYEAQPDKSGLPSDRFSAERPEGSISTLTIQRTEQRDSAMYRCASSLEGGSHGTQYFGPGTRLLVL.

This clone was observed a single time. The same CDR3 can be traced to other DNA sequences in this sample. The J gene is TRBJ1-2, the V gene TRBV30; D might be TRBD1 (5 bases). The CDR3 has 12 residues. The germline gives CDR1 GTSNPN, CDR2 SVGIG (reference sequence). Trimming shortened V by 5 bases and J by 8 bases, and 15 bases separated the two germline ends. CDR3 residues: CAWGGRGGGYTF. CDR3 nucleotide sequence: TGTGCCTGGGGGGGGAGGGGCGGCGGCTACACCTTC.

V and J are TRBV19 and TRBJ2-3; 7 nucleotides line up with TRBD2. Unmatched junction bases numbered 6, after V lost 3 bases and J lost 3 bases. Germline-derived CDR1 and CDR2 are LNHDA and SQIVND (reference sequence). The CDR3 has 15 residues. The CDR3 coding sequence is TGTGCCAGTAGTATCACAACTAGCGAGACAGATACGCAGTATTTT. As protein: CASSITTSETDTQYF.

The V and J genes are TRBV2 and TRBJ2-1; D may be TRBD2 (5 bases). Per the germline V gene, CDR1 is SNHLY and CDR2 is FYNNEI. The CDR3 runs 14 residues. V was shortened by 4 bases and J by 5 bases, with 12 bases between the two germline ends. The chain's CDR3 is CASSGWESHNEQFF. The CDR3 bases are TGTGCCAGCAGTGGGTGGGAGTCTCACAATGAGCAGTTCTTC.

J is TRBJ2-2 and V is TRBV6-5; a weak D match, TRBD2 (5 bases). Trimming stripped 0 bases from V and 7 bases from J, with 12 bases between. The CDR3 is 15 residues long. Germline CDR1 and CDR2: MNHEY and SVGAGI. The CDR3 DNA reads TGTGCCAGCAGTTACTCAGCCCGGACTGGCGGGGAGCTGTTTTTT. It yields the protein CASSYSARTGGELFF.

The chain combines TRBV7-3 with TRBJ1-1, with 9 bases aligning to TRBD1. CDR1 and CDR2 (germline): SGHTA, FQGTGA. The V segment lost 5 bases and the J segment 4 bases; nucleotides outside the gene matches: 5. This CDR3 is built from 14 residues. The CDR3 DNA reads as TGTGCCAGCAGCCTACAGGGGGCGGGCACTGAAGCTTTCTTT. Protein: CASSLQGAGTEAFF.

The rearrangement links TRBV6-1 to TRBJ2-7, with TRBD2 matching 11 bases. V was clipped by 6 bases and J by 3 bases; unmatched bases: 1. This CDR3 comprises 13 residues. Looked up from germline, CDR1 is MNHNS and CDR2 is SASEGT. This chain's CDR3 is CASRTSGSYEQYF. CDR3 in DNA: TGTGCCAGCAGAACTAGCGGGAGCTACGAGCAGTACTTC.

In nucleotides, the CDR3 is TGTGCCAGCAGCTTGATCTCAGGGGCCGACACTAGCAATCAGCCCCAGCATTTT. This translates into CASSLISGADTSNQPQHF. The gene calls are TRBV5-8 and TRBJ1-5; D is possibly TRBD1 (6 bases). This CDR3 is built from 18 residues. The V end was cut by 1 base, the J end by 0 bases, with 17 bases between. Germline-derived CDR1 and CDR2 are SGHTS and YDEGEE. The whole variable domain, remainder taken from reference TRBV5-8 and TRBJ1-5, is EAGVTQSPTHLIKTRGQQATLRCSPISGHTSVYWYQQALGLGLQFLLWYDEGEERNRGNFPPRFSGRQFPNYSSELNVNALELEDSALYLCASSLISGADTSNQPQHFGDGTRLSIL.

In nucleotides, the CDR3 is TGTGCCAGCAGTGATCAGGGGGAAAGTCAGCCCCAGCATTTT. Its translation is CASSDQGESQPQHF. The rearrangement links TRBV2 to TRBJ1-5; TRBD1 agrees at 7 bases. Per the germline V gene, CDR1 is SNHLY and CDR2 is FYNNEI. Trimming cost V 3 bases and J 6 bases; bases outside gene matches: 5. This CDR3 spans 14 amino acids.

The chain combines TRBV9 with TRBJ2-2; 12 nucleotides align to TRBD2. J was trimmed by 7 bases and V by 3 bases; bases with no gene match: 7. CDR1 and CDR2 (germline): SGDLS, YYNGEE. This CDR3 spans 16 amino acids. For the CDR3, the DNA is TGTGCCAGCAGCGCCCGACTACTAGCGGGAGGCGGGGAGCTGTTTTTT. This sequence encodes CASSARLLAGGGELFF.

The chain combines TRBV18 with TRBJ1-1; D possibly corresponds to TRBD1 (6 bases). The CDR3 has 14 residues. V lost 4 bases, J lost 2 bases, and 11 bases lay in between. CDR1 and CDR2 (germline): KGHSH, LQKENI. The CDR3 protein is CASSLDSLNTEAFF. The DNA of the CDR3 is TGTGCCAGCTCACTGGACAGCCTAAACACTGAAGCTTTCTTT.

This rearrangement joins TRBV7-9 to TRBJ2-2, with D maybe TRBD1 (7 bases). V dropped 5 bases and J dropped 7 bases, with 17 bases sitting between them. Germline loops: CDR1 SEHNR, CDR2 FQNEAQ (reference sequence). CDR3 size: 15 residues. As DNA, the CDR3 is TGTGCCAGCAGCGAAAACAGGGGACTGGTCGGGGAGCTGTTTTTT. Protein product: CASSENRGLVGELFF.

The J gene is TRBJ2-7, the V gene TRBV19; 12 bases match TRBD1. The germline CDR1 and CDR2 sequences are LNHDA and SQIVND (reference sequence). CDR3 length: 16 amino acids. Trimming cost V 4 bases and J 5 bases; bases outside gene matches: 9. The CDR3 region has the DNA TGTGCCAGTAGTACGGGACAGGGGGCAAGTCGAGACGAGCAGTACTTC. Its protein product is CASSTGQGASRDEQYF.

DNA for the CDR3: TGTGCCAGCAGTCCAAGGGGCGGAAACAATCAGCCCCAGCATTTT. This codes for CASSPRGGNNQPQHF. V usage is TRBV6-5 and J usage is TRBJ1-5; tentatively, D is TRBD1 (5 bases). Germline V CDR1 and CDR2: MNHEY, SVGAGI. V lost 5 bases, J lost 3 bases, and 14 bases lay in between. The CDR3 has 15 residues.

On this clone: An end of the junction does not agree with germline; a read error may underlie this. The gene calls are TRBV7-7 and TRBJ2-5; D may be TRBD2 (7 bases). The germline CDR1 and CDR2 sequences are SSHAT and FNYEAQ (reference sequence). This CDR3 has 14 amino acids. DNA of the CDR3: TGTGCTAGCAGCTTAGGGGGAGGGATGGAGACCCAGTACTTC. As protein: CASSLGGGMETQYF. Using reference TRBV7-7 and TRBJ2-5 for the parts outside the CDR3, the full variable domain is GAGVSQSPRYKVTKRGQDVTLRCDPISSHATLYWYQQALGQGPEFLTYFNYEAQPDKSGLPSDRFSAERPEGSISTLTIQRTEQRDSAMYRCASSLGGGMETQYFGPGTRLLVL.

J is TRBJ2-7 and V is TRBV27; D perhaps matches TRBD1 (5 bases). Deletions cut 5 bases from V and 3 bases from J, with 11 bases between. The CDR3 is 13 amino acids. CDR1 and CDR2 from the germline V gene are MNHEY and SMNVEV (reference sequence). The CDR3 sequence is CASSLRQNYEQYF. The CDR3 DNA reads TGTGCCAGCAGTCTACGACAGAACTACGAGCAGTACTTC.

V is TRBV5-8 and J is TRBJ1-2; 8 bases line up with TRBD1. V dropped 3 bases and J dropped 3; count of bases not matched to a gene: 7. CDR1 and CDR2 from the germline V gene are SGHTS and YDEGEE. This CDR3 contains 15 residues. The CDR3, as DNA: TGTGCCAGCAGCTGGGGGACAGGAGGGGACTATGGCTACACCTTC. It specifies CASSWGTGGDYGYTF.

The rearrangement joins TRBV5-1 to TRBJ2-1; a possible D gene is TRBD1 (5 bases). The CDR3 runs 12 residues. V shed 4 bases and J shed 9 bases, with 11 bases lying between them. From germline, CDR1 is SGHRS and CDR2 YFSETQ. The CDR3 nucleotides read TGCGCCAGCAGCACTCAGGGCGGTGAGCAGTTCTTC. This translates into CASSTQGGEQFF.

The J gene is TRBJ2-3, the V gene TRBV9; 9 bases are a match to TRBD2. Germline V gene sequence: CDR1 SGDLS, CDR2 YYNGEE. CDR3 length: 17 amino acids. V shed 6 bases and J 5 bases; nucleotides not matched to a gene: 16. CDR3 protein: CASTPPGRGRGEDTQYF. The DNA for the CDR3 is TGTGCCAGCACCCCCCCCGGACGCGGGAGGGGTGAAGATACGCAGTATTTT. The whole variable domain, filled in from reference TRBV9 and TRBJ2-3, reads DSGVTQTPKHLITATGQRVTLRCSPRSGDLSVYWYQQSLDQGLQFLIQYYNGEERAKGNILERFSAQQFPDLHSELNLSSLELGDSALYFCASTPPGRGRGEDTQYFGPGTRLTVL.

CDR3 residues: CASSPGTGGVFEAFF. The CDR3 nucleotides are TGTGCCAGCAGCCCAGGGACAGGCGGCGTGTTTGAAGCTTTCTTT. The chain uses TRBV7-3 and TRBJ1-1; TRBD1 aligns across 8 bases. The germline gives CDR1 SGHTA, CDR2 FQGTGA. The CDR3 is 15 residues long. V gave up 5 bases and J gave up 7 bases; unmatched junction bases: 12.

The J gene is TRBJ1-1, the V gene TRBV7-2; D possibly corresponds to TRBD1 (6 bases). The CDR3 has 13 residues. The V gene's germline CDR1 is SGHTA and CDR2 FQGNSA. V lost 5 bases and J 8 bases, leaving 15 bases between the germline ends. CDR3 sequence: CASSKITGFEAFF. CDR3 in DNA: TGTGCCAGCAGCAAGATTACAGGGTTCGAAGCTTTCTTT.

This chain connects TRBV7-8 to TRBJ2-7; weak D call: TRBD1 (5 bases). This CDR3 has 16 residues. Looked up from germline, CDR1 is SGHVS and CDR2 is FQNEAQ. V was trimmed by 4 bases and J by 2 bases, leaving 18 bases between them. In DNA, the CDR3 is TGTGCCAGCAGCTCCCTGGGGCCTCCGTCCCCCTACGAGCAGTACTTC. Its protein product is CASSSLGPPSPYEQYF.

CDR3 nucleotide sequence: TGTGCCAGCAGCACCCTAGGAGCGGTCACCTACAATGAGCAGTTCTTC. As protein: CASSTLGAVTYNEQFF. The chain couples TRBV9 to TRBJ2-1; perhaps TRBD2 as D (5 bases). Germline CDR1 SGDLS, CDR2 YYNGEE. The CDR3 loop spans 16 amino acids. The V gene lost 4 bases and the J gene lost 2 bases, with 16 bases spanning the gap.